This T cell receptor (beta chain) came from a study of early T cells in non-severe SARS-CoV-2 infection. This CDR3 comprises 15 residues. In germline, CDR1 is LNHDA, CDR2 SQIVND (reference sequence). The trim removed 6 bases at V and 2 bases at J, leaving 4 bases unmatched. This clonotype was recorded at least ten times. The antigen is not known. Study outcomes and limitations: Clonotype matching in VDJdb favored anti-spike CD8 responses and did not capture private and CD4 specificities.

Researchers attached unique molecular identifiers to individual cDNA molecules. TCRdb reanalysed the 5' RACE reads using MiXCR and keeps one entry per CDR3 protein. The profile shows about 49,000 distinct CDR3 sequences, about 4.6% of them singletons. V gene TRBV19 combines with J gene TRBJ2-1; TRBD2 matches at 10 bases. The TCR sequence derives from an adult who was a healthcare worker with PCR-confirmed SARS-CoV-2 infection or an uninfected control (not recorded which). Input material: whole blood. The CDR3 bases are TGTGCCAGTAGAGAAGCGGGAGGGCCCTACAATGAGCAGTTCTTC. Amino acids: CASREAGGPYNEQFF.